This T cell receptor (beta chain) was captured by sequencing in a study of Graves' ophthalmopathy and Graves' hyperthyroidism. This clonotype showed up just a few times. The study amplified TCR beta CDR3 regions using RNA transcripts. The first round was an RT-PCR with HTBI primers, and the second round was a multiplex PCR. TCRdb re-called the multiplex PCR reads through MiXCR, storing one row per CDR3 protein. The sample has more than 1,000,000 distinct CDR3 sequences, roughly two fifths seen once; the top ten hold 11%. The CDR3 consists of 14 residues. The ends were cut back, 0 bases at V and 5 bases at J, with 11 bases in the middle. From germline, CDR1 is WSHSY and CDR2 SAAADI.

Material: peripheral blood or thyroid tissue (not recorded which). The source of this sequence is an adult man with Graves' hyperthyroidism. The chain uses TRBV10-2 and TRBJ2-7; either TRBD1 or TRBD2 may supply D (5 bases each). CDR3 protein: CASSESGGSHEQYF. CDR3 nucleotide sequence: TGCGCCAGCAGTGAGTCTGGGGGATCCCACGAGCAGTACTTC.